This passage covers 24 T cell receptor beta chains from one sample sequenced in a study of T cells after yellow fever vaccination. TCRdb processed the 5' RACE reads anew with MiXCR; each CDR3 protein has one entry. The sample includes around 610,000 distinct CDR3 sequences, approximately 12% seen only once; the top ten take about 14%. Sequenced material: PBMCs, taken on the day of the yellow fever booster vaccination. The receptors come from a man aged 30 to 39 who received the YFV17D yellow fever vaccine.

There are a few counts of this clonotype. CDR3 coding DNA: TGTGCCAGCAATCGGGACAGGGGCGGCAATTCACCCCTCCACTTT. Its translation is CASNRDRGGNSPLHF. The chain couples TRBV6-2 or TRBV6-3 to TRBJ1-6; 10 positions match TRBD1. The junction had 7 bases not matched to a gene; V was cut back by 7 bases and J by 7 bases. Germline CDR1 MNHEY, CDR2 SVGEGT. This CDR3 is built from 15 residues.

There are a few counts of this clonotype. The V call is TRBV30, the J call TRBJ2-6; D unresolved. This CDR3 spans 14 amino acids. Germline CDR1 reads GTSNPN; CDR2 reads SVGIG (reference sequence). Trimming removed 0 bases at V and 0 bases at J, with 3 bases between. CDR3 sequence: CAWSVFSGANVLTF. The CDR3 bases are TGTGCCTGGAGTGTATTCTCTGGGGCCAACGTCCTGACTTTC. Combining the CDR3 with reference TRBV30 and TRBJ2-6 gives the whole variable domain SQTIHQWPATLVQPVGSPLSLECTVEGTSNPNLYWYRQAAGRGLQLLFYSVGIGQISSEVPQNLSASRPQDRQFILSSKKLLLSDSGFYLCAWSVFSGANVLTFGAGSRLTVL.

This clonotype was recorded a few times. The CDR3 DNA reads TGCGCCAGCAGCCTAGGACAGAATAATGAAAAACTGTTTTTT. Its protein product is CASSLGQNNEKLFF. This chain uses TRBV5-1 with TRBJ1-4; D might be TRBD1 (6 bases). Trimming removed 4 bases from V and 4 bases from J, with 11 bases in between. The CDR3 runs to 14 residues. Per the germline V gene, CDR1 is SGHRS and CDR2 is YFSETQ.

The V gene is TRBV6-6, the J gene TRBJ2-7; the D gene is possibly TRBD1 (5 bases). V lost 9 bases, J lost 5 bases, and 14 bases lay in between. This CDR3 is 12 amino acids long. CDR1 is MNHNY, CDR2 SVGAGI, per germline (reference sequence). The CDR3 is CASKRGGNEQYF. CDR3 coding DNA: TGTGCCAGTAAAAGGGGCGGTAACGAGCAGTACTTC.

This clonotype appeared a few times. This may stem from a read error, because a much larger clone lies one nucleotide away. The chain is built from TRBV10-3 and TRBJ2-1; D is ambiguous. The length of the CDR3 is 12 residues. Germline loops: CDR1 ENHRY, CDR2 SYGVKD. V was clipped by 8 bases and J by 0 bases, with 5 bases between them. CDR3 in DNA: TGTGCCATCTCGGGCTCCTACAATGAGCAGTTCTTC. Its protein product is CAISGSYNEQFF.

J is TRBJ2-2 and V is TRBV18; possibly TRBD2 for D (5 bases). V was cut by 2 bases and J by 7 bases, with 14 bases left in between. CDR3 length: 15 amino acids. CDR1 and CDR2 (germline): KGHSH, LQKENI. As DNA, the CDR3 is TGTGCCAGCTCACCATCGAGGGTACAAGGCGGGGAGCTGTTTTTT. It specifies CASSPSRVQGGELFF.

There are a few counts of this clonotype. The rearrangement uses TRBV19 and TRBJ2-1; 9 positions agree with TRBD2. The CDR3 sequence is 14 residues long. The germline V gene has CDR1 LNHDA and CDR2 SQIVND (reference sequence). V dropped 6 bases and J dropped 5; count of bases not matched to a gene: 5. CDR3: CASSRSGSNNEQFF. In nucleotides, the CDR3 is TGTGCCAGTAGCCGTAGCGGGAGCAACAATGAGCAGTTCTTC.

This clonotype showed up just a few times. The gene calls are TRBV3-1 and TRBJ2-2; a weak D match, TRBD2 (6 bases). CDR1 LGHDT and CDR2 YNNKEL come from the germline V gene (reference sequence). This CDR3 comprises 13 residues. This chain's CDR3 is CGTAGSNTGELFF. The CDR3 DNA sequence: TGTGGCACCGCGGGGTCGAACACCGGGGAGCTGTTTTTT.

The rearrangement uses TRBV12-3 or TRBV12-4 and TRBJ2-1; TRBD1 or TRBD2 may be the D gene (5 bases each). V shed 6 bases and J shed 8 bases, with 17 bases lying between them. This CDR3 has 14 residues. The CDR3 loop is CASSLGREVDEQFF. The CDR3 bases are TGTGCCAGCAGCCTGGGACGGGAAGTTGATGAGCAGTTCTTC.

This sequence joins TRBV6-1 and TRBJ2-3, with D uncertain. The germline V and J ends were trimmed by 7 bases and 0 bases, with 14 bases remaining between them. In germline, CDR1 is MNHNS, CDR2 SASEGT. The CDR3 spans 15 residues. CDR3 DNA: TGTGCCAGCAATGTCCGAGGCCTAAGCACAGATACGCAGTATTTT. Protein: CASNVRGLSTDTQYF.

This clonotype was picked up a small number of times. This rearrangement joins TRBV5-4 to TRBJ2-1; 16 bases line up with TRBD2. V gave up 1 base and J gave up 5 bases; unmatched junction bases: 9. This CDR3 spans 19 amino acids. Germline lookup yields CDR1 SGHNT and CDR2 YYREEE (reference sequence). DNA of the CDR3: TGTGCCAGCAGCTTGCCGGGACTAGCGGGAGGGCCGGGCGACAATGAGCAGTTCTTC. The encoded protein is CASSLPGLAGGPGDNEQFF.

The chain carries TRBV27 and TRBJ1-4, with D possibly being TRBD1 (6 bases). Germline V gene sequence: CDR1 MNHEY, CDR2 SMNVEV (reference sequence). The CDR3 runs to 15 residues. V dropped 4 bases and J dropped 6 bases, with 15 bases sitting between them. The CDR3 DNA reads as TGTGCCAGCAGTTCGAACAGGGCTAATCATGAAAAACTGTTTTTT. This translates into CASSSNRANHEKLFF.

This clonotype was observed a single time. The CDR3: CASSYTVPPGDTSYEQYF. In DNA form, the CDR3 reads TGTGCCAGCAGTTACACCGTGCCTCCAGGGGATACCTCCTACGAGCAGTACTTC. V usage is TRBV6-5 and J usage is TRBJ2-7, with a tentative D call TRBD1 (6 bases). The CDR3 extends over 18 amino acids. Trimming pared 2 bases from V and 0 bases from J, leaving 20 bases between. In germline, CDR1 is MNHEY, CDR2 SVGAGI.

This clonotype was observed at least ten times. The J gene is TRBJ2-3, the V gene TRBV4-1; D remains unclear. The germline gives CDR1 MGHRA, CDR2 YSYEKL. Trimming took off 0 bases at V and 2 bases at J, with 6 bases between the two ends. This CDR3 comprises 14 residues. DNA of the CDR3: TGCGCCAGCAGCCAAGACCAGCCCACAGATACGCAGTATTTT. It yields the protein CASSQDQPTDTQYF.

The chain uses TRBV6-2 or TRBV6-3 and TRBJ2-1, with 14 bases lining up with TRBD2. CDR1 is MNHEY and CDR2 is SVGEGT in the germline V gene. J was trimmed by 2 bases and V by 3 bases; bases with no gene match: 12. The CDR3 runs to 20 residues. The CDR3 sequence: CASSYRSGTSGSPAYNEQFF. CDR3 nucleotides: TGTGCCAGCAGTTATCGAAGCGGGACTAGCGGGAGTCCGGCCTACAATGAGCAGTTCTTC.

In this sample, this clonotype turned up a few times. The chain combines TRBV27 with TRBJ2-7; TRBD1 agrees at 9 bases. The CDR3 spans 15 residues. Trimming took 3 bases from V and 6 from J; bases not matched to a gene: 9. Germline CDR1 is MNHEY and CDR2 is SMNVEV (reference sequence). The CDR3 DNA is TGTGCCAGCAGTTTTTTGCCGGGACAGGGAGGCGAGCAGTACTTC. This sequence encodes CASSFLPGQGGEQYF.

This clonotype has a handful of counts. This chain connects TRBV5-1 to TRBJ2-1, with 7 bases matching TRBD1. Germline V lookup: CDR1 SGHRS, CDR2 YFSETQ. V trimming: 0 bases; J trimming: 8 bases; junction bases outside the gene matches: 5. The CDR3 is 14 residues long. CDR3 residues: CASSLAPTGDEQFF. Written as DNA, the CDR3 is TGCGCCAGCAGCTTGGCCCCAACAGGGGATGAGCAGTTCTTC. Full variable domain (rest looked up from reference TRBV5-1 and TRBJ2-1): KAGVTQTPRYLIKTRGQQVTLSCSPISGHRSVSWYQQTPGQGLQFLFEYFSETQRNKGNFPGRFSGRQFSNSRSEMNVSTLELGDSALYLCASSLAPTGDEQFFGPGTRLTVL.

The table lists this clonotype with many counts. The rearrangement joins TRBV7-2 to TRBJ2-1; 9 bases fit TRBD2. CDR3 length: 18 amino acids. Trimming cost V 6 bases and J 0 bases; bases outside gene matches: 12. CDR1 is SGHTA, CDR2 FQGNSA, per germline. CDR3 DNA: TGTGCCAGCAGTCCGGGGCCCCCGGGACTAGCCTCCTACAATGAGCAGTTCTTC. It translates to CASSPGPPGLASYNEQFF.

This clonotype was seen only a few times. CDR3 nucleotide sequence: TGTGCCAGCATTTCACTCCCCGGAGGAGATACTGAAGCTTTCTTT. Protein: CASISLPGGDTEAFF. V usage is TRBV6-5 and J usage is TRBJ1-1; no firm D call. V was cut by 7 bases and J by 5 bases, with 20 bases left in between. Germline values: CDR1 MNHEY, CDR2 SVGAGI. The CDR3 is 15 amino acids.

V usage is TRBV29-1 and J usage is TRBJ1-5; tentatively, D is TRBD1 (6 bases). Germline V gene data show CDR1 as SQVTM and CDR2 as ANQGSEA. With 3 bases removed from V and 9 bases from J, the gap between germline ends came to 15 bases. CDR3 length: 13 residues. CDR3 sequence: CSVEVDRLSPQHF. Here the CDR3 DNA reads TGCAGCGTTGAGGTTGACAGGTTATCGCCCCAGCATTTT.

The chain employs TRBV5-4 and TRBJ2-1, with D maybe TRBD1 (5 bases). Trimming took 4 bases from V and 5 from J, leaving 13 bases between them. The CDR3 has 14 amino acids. Germline V gene data show CDR1 as SGHNT and CDR2 as YYREEE (reference sequence). The CDR3 protein is CASSQLDRDNEQFF. In DNA form, the CDR3 reads TGTGCCAGCAGCCAACTCGACAGAGACAATGAGCAGTTCTTC.

This clonotype has only a few counts. J is TRBJ1-1 and V is TRBV20-1; D ambiguous. Trimming removed 5 bases from V and 11 bases from J, with 12 bases in between. The germline CDR1 and CDR2 sequences are DFQATT and SNEGSKA (reference sequence). The CDR3 has 10 residues. CDR3 region: CSALDVAAFF. The DNA for the CDR3 is TGCAGTGCTCTGGACGTCGCTGCTTTCTTT.

This clonotype occurred a few times. The CDR3 protein is CASSLDPTGGTYEQYF. In nucleotides, the CDR3 is TGCGCCAGCAGCTTGGATCCGACAGGGGGTACCTACGAGCAGTACTTC. This chain links TRBV5-1 with TRBJ2-7; TRBD1 matches 9 bases. The CDR3 spans 16 residues. Germline CDR1 and CDR2: SGHRS and YFSETQ. The junction had 6 bases not matched to a gene; V was cut back by 0 bases and J by 2 bases.

A few counts support this clonotype. This CDR3 is missing its conserved last phenylalanine or tryptophan, likely due to a read error. No DNA is shown, since the ends of the CDR3 on it are uncertain; the CDR3 is the one TCRdb lists. This chain connects TRBV24-1 to TRBJ2-4; TRBD1 reflects the table's D call only, with no check against the DNA. From its first to its last residue, the CDR3 has 9 amino acids. From germline, CDR1 is KGHDR and CDR2 SFDVKD. The CDR3 spells CATYRGRGR.